This T cell receptor beta chain emerged from a study of cytomegalovirus exposure and HLA in healthy donors. PCR primers comprised 60 Vbeta and 13 Jbeta primers. Method: immunoSEQ multiplex PCR; TCRdb's copy keeps in-frame clones and lacks some. This table has about 140,000 clones, approximately 88% appearing once. Study results and caveats: CMV serostatus was the only recorded immune exposure for donors. Exclusion applied to some V segments, including TRBV6-2 and TRBV6-3, as they were indistinguishable. For most TCR beta V segments, an earlier analysis put the productive rate at about 87% or about 30% of the time. Another analysis was done later, and it associated 15,000 or so TCR beta sequences with HLA alleles at 0.05 false discovery rate.

The length of the CDR3 is 16 residues. CDR1 and CDR2 (germline): SEHNR, FQNEAQ (reference sequence). With respect to this clone: Its antigen remains unknown. A junction boundary mismatches the germline segment, possibly from a read error.

This chain joins TRBV7-9 and TRBJ2-2, with D perhaps matching TRBD1 (6 bases). The specimen was PBMCs. The clonotype was recovered from a woman in her thirties or forties in good health and CMV-seronegative. CDR3 in DNA: TGTTCCAGCAGCTCCCCGGAGTTGGGGGCCTCCGGGGAGCTGTTTTTT. As protein: CSSSSPELGASGELFF.